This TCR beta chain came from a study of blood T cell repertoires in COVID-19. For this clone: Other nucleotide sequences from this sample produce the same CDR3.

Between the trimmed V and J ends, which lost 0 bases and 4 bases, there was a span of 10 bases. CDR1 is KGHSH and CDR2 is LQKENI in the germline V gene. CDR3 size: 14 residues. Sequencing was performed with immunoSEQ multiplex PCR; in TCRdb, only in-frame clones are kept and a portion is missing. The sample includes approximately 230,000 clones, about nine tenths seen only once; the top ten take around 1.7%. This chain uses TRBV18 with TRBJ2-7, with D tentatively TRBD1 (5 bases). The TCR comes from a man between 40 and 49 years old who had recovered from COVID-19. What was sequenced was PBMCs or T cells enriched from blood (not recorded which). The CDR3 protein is CASSPPGEIYEQYF. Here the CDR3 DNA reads TGTGCCAGCTCACCACCAGGGGAAATTTACGAGCAGTACTTC. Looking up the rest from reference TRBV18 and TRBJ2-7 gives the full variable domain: NAGVMQNPRHLVRRRGQEARLRCSPMKGHSHVYWYRQLPEEGLKFMVYLQKENIIDESGMPKERFSAEFPKEGPSILRIQQVVRGDSAAYFCASSPPGEIYEQYFGPGTRLTVT.